The 2 T cell receptor beta chains below come from one sample, sequenced in a study of T-cell reconstitution after alpha-beta-depleted transplantation in children. As it was prepared, the TCRbeta library received unique molecular identifiers. TCRdb recomputed calls from the PCR reads with MiXCR, one row per CDR3 protein. The data hold about 98,000 distinct CDR3 sequences, with less than 25% observed a single time. Sequenced material: PBMCs, taken before TCRalphabeta/CD19-depleted stem cell transplant. These receptors all stem from a boy between 2 and 10 years old with acute lymphoblastic leukemia, due to receive a stem cell transplant.

V gene TRBV18 combines with J gene TRBJ2-7; D unresolved. CDR1 and CDR2 from the germline V gene are KGHSH and LQKENI. Trimming pared 3 bases from V and 3 bases from J, leaving 3 bases between. The CDR3 sequence is 11 residues long. The CDR3 here is CASSPLYEQYF. The CDR3 DNA reads TGTGCCAGCTCACCGCTCTACGAGCAGTACTTC.

This clonotype was detected only a few times. The V and J genes are TRBV24-1 and TRBJ2-7, with D perhaps given as TRBD1 or TRBD2 (6 bases each). V gave up 10 bases and J gave up 2 bases, with 17 bases separating them. This CDR3 is built from 14 residues. From germline, CDR1 is KGHDR and CDR2 SFDVKD. The CDR3 DNA follows: TGTGCCACGGGTAATAGGGGGGCGACCTACGAGCAGTACTTC. This encodes CATGNRGATYEQYF.